These 8 T cell receptor beta chains originate from one sample sequenced in a study of T cells in Graves' hyperthyroidism and ophthalmopathy. TCR beta CDR3 sequences were amplified from RNA transcripts. HTBI primers drove first-round RT-PCR of the TCR CDR3. Using its own MiXCR run on the multiplex PCR reads, TCRdb lists one record per CDR3 protein. The table includes roughly 420,000 distinct CDR3 sequences, around 14% detected once. The sample consisted of blood. The receptors come from a woman aged 18-29 years with Graves' hyperthyroidism.

V and J are TRBV6-2 or TRBV6-3 and TRBJ2-1; the D gene is possibly TRBD2 (6 bases). Trimming removed 2 bases from V and 12 bases from J, with 17 bases in between. In germline, CDR1 is MNHEY, CDR2 SVGEGT. The CDR3 runs to 14 residues. The CDR3 is CASSYEGRRVGQFF. The CDR3 DNA is TGTGCCAGCAGTTACGAGGGGAGGAGGGTCGGGCAGTTCTTC.

Ten or more counts support this clonotype. The gene calls are TRBV30 and TRBJ1-2, with 8 bases lining up with TRBD1. The germline V gene has CDR1 GTSNPN and CDR2 SVGIG (reference sequence). J lost 4 bases, V lost 0 bases, and 4 bases had no gene match. CDR3 length: 14 residues. CDR3 loop: CAWSVRQGSYGYTF. The CDR3 DNA reads TGTGCCTGGAGTGTACGACAGGGGAGCTATGGCTACACCTTC.

At least ten counts were recorded for this clonotype. This rearrangement joins TRBV11-2 to TRBJ2-1; either TRBD1 or TRBD2 may fit D (6 bases each). This CDR3 region has 17 residues. V lost 0 bases and J lost 8, with 20 bases in between. Germline V gene sequence: CDR1 SGHAT, CDR2 FQNNGV. CDR3 coding DNA: TGTGCCAGCAGCTTAGATAACCGGGGGCGAGGTTGGGATGAGCAGTTCTTC. Amino acid sequence: CASSLDNRGRGWDEQFF.

In this sample, this clonotype turned up many times. The chain is built from TRBV4-2 and TRBJ2-1; D is perhaps TRBD1 (6 bases). From germline, CDR1 is LGHNA and CDR2 YNFKEQ. The CDR3 totals 14 residues. Trimming removed 0 bases at V and 9 bases at J, with 12 bases between. CDR3 nucleotide sequence: TGTGCCAGCAGCCAAGATCTACAGGGACGTGAGCAGTTCTTC. Its translation is CASSQDLQGREQFF.

This clonotype was recorded at least ten times. The rearrangement links TRBV11-2 to TRBJ2-1, with D possibly matching TRBD2 (6 bases). Trimming pared 4 bases from V and 6 bases from J, leaving 22 bases between. This CDR3 is built from 17 residues. Germline V gene sequence: CDR1 SGHAT, CDR2 FQNNGV. Written as DNA, the CDR3 is TGTGCCAGCAGCTCAAGGGTGACTAGGTGGGTTCGCAATGAGCAGTTCTTC. Amino acids: CASSSRVTRWVRNEQFF.

This clonotype was seen only a few times. The chain has TRBV7-3 and TRBJ1-4; 8 nucleotides align to TRBD1. The trim removed 3 bases at V and 5 bases at J, leaving 5 bases unmatched. The germline gives CDR1 SGHTA, CDR2 FQGTGA. This CDR3 has 15 amino acids. In DNA, the CDR3 is TGTGCCAGCAGCTTGCGGGACAGGTACAATGAAAAACTGTTTTTT. Residues: CASSLRDRYNEKLFF.

The chain has TRBV20-1 and TRBJ1-5; possible D gene TRBD1, 5 bases. The CDR3 is made up of 15 amino acids. V was trimmed by 0 bases and J by 0 bases, leaving 9 bases between them. In germline, CDR1 is DFQATT, CDR2 SNEGSKA (reference sequence). In DNA, the CDR3 is TGCAGTGCTAGAGAGCAGGGTGGTAGCAATCAGCCCCAGCATTTT. Residues: CSAREQGGSNQPQHF.

This clonotype was seen at least ten times. This chain links TRBV27 with TRBJ2-7; D is perhaps TRBD1 (5 bases). The CDR3 runs 13 residues. V was trimmed by 6 bases and J by 1 base, leaving 10 bases between them. From germline, CDR1 is MNHEY and CDR2 SMNVEV (reference sequence). CDR3 sequence reads: CASRQESSYEQYF. The CDR3 nucleotides read TGTGCCAGCAGACAGGAGTCTTCCTACGAGCAGTACTTC.